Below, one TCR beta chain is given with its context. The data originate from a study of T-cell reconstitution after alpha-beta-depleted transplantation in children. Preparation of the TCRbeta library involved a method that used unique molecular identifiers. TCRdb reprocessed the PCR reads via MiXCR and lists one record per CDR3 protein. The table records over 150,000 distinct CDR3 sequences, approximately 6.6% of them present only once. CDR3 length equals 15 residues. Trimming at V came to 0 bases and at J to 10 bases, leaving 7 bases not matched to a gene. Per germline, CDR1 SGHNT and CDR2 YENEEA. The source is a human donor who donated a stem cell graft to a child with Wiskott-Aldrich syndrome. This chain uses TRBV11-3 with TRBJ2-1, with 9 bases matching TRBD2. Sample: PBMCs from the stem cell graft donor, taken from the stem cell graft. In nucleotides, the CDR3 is TGTGCCAGCAGCTTAGAAAGTCTAGCGGGAAGGGAGCAGTTCTTC. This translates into CASSLESLAGREQFF. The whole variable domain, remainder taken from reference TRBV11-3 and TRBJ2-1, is EAGVVQSPRYKIIEKKQPVAFWCNPISGHNTLYWYLQNLGQGPELLIRYENEEAVDDSQLPKDRFSAERLKGVDSTLKIQPAELGDSAVYLCASSLESLAGREQFFGPGTRLTVL.